These T cell receptor beta chains were read from a single sample in a study of CD8 T cells in ankylosing spondylitis. TCRdb ran MiXCR on the 5' RACE reads and lists one entry per CDR3 protein. In the table there are a few hundred thousand distinct CDR3 sequences, 20% to 25% of which are singletons. The sequenced sample consisted of blood, either unsorted or a sorted T cell fraction (not recorded which). All receptors derive from a female donor with ankylosing spondylitis or in good health (not recorded which). Both conserved end residues are part of each CDR3. The order of the fields is V gene, D gene, clone size, J gene, CDR3 protein, CDR3 DNA. D genes are given only for firm matches. Expanded clones get a size class; other rows say once, few or many, or leave the size out.

>TRBV7-2|TRBD1|-|TRBJ2-7
CASSLASTGAYEQYF
TGTGCCAGCAGCTTAGCGTCGACAGGGGCCTACGAGCAGTACTTC
>TRBV7-9|-|-|TRBJ2-5
CASSFPPTETQYF
TGTGCCAGCAGCTTCCCGCCAACAGAGACCCAGTACTTC
>TRBV20-1|TRBD1|-|TRBJ2-7
CCFWGQGPGQGRNEQYF
TGCTGCTTCTGGGGCCAGGGCCCGGGACAGGGTAGAAACGAGCAGTACTTC
>TRBV7-9|-|-|TRBJ1-5
CASSFSPDQPQHF
TGTGCCAGCAGCTTCAGCCCGGATCAGCCCCAGCATTTT
>TRBV29-1|TRBD2|-|TRBJ2-5
CSVDLAGLKETQYF
TGCAGCGTTGACCTAGCGGGATTAAAAGAGACCCAGTACTTC
>TRBV9|-|few|TRBJ1-4
CATPGNEKLFF
TGTGCCACCCCGGGTAATGAAAAACTGTTTTTT
>TRBV3-1|TRBD1|-|TRBJ2-1
CASSQGPGTGAEDEQFF
TGTGCCAGCAGCCAGGGCCCCGGGACAGGGGCAGAGGATGAGCAGTTCTTC
>TRBV7-8|-|-|TRBJ1-1
CASSPAKEAFF
TGTGCCAGCAGCCCAGCGAAGGAAGCTTTCTTT
>TRBV4-3|TRBD2|few|TRBJ2-1
CASSWTSQNEQFF
TGCGCCAGCTCATGGACTAGCCAAAATGAGCAGTTCTTC
>TRBV12-3/TRBV12-4|-|few|TRBJ2-1
CASNGPYNEQFF
TGTGCCAGCAATGGGCCCTACAATGAGCAGTTCTTC
>TRBV5-4|-|-|TRBJ2-3
CASSVGGPGGRDTQYF
TGTGCCAGCAGCGTTGGGGGCCCCGGAGGGAGAGATACGCAGTATTTT
>TRBV6-2/TRBV6-3|-|few|TRBJ2-1
CASMDGGSYNEQFF
TGTGCCAGCATGGACGGGGGCTCCTACAATGAGCAGTTCTTC
>TRBV19|TRBD2|-|TRBJ2-5
CASSIDLATSRQETQYF
TGTGCCAGTAGTATAGATCTGGCGACTAGCAGGCAAGAGACCCAGTACTTC
>TRBV6-5|TRBD2|-|TRBJ2-6
CASSYVGGASGANVLTF
TGTGCCAGCAGTTACGTGGGAGGGGCATCTGGGGCCAACGTCCTGACTTTC
>TRBV5-6|-|few|TRBJ2-3
CASSLRPLGATDTQYF
TGTGCCAGCAGCTTGAGACCCTTGGGGGCGACAGATACGCAGTATTTT
>TRBV10-1|TRBD2|many|TRBJ2-1
CASSPGLGNEQFF
TGCGCCAGCAGTCCGGGACTAGGCAATGAGCAGTTCTTC
>TRBV20-1|-|few|TRBJ2-3
CSARDSAGTDTQYF
TGCAGTGCTAGAGATTCAGCCGGCACAGATACGCAGTATTTT
>TRBV4-2|-|-|TRBJ2-5
CASSQDTAADGTQYF
TGTGCCAGCAGCCAAGATACGGCGGCCGACGGGACCCAGTACTTC
>TRBV7-2|-|few|TRBJ2-3
CASSPGPGDTQYF
TGTGCCAGCAGCCCCGGACCGGGGGATACGCAGTATTTT
>TRBV25-1|-|-|TRBJ2-1
CASSGLLPGRIYNEQFF
TGTGCCAGCAGTGGACTTCTTCCGGGACGGATATATAATGAGCAGTTCTTC
>TRBV25-1|TRBD2|-|TRBJ2-1
CASRTSGGMREQFF
TGTGCCAGCCGGACTAGCGGGGGGATGAGAGAGCAGTTCTTC
>TRBV7-2|-|few|TRBJ1-3
CASSSNPDRQNF
TGTGCCAGCAGCTCCAATCCGGACAGACAGAATTTT
>TRBV6-2/TRBV6-3|-|many|TRBJ2-1
CASSYGTLGNEQFF
TGTGCCAGCAGTTACGGGACCTTGGGGAATGAGCAGTTCTTC
>TRBV6-6|-|few|TRBJ1-5
CASSLDRVVHF
TGTGCCAGCAGCCTAGATAGGGTCGTACATTTT
>TRBV4-3|-|-|TRBJ2-7
CASSWDRRSSYEQYF
TGCGCCAGCAGCTGGGACCGAAGGAGCTCCTACGAGCAGTACTTC
>TRBV6-1|-|-|TRBJ2-3
CASSEPRTARVDTQYF
TGTGCCAGCAGTGAACCCAGGACAGCACGGGTAGATACGCAGTATTTT